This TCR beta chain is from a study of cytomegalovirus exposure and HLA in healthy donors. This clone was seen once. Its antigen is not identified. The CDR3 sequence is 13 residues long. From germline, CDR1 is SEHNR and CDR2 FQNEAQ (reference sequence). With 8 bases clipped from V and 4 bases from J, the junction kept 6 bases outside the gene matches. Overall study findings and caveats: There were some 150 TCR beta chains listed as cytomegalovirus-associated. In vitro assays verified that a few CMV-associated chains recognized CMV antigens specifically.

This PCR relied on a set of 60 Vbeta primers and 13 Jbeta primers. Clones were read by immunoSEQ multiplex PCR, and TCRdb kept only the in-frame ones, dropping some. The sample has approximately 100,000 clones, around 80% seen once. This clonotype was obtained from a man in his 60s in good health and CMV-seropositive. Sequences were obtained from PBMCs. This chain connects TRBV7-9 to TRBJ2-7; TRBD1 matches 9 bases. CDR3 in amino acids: CASQTGGWYEQYF. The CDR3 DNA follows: TGTGCCAGCCAAACAGGGGGCTGGTACGAGCAGTACTTC.